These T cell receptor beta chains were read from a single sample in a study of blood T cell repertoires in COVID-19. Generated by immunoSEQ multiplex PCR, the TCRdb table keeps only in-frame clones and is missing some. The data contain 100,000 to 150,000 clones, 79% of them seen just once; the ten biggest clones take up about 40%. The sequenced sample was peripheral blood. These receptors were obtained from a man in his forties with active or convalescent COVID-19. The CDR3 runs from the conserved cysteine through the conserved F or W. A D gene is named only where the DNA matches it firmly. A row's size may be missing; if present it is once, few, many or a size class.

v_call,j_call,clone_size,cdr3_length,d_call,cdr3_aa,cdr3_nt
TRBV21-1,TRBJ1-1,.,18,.,CASSKWGRTGKRNTEAFF,TGTGCCAGCAGCAAATGGGGGAGGACAGGGAAAAGGAACACTGAAGCTTTCTTT
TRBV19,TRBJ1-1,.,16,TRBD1,CATRGRDRGGDTEAFF,TGTGCCACCAGAGGCCGGGACAGGGGAGGAGACACTGAAGCTTTCTTT
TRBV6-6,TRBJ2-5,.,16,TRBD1,CASSYVGQGVAETQYF,TGTGCCAGCAGTTATGTAGGTCAGGGGGTCGCAGAGACCCAGTACTTC
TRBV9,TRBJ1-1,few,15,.,CASSVVSSMNTEAFF,TGTGCCAGCAGCGTAGTTTCCTCTATGAACACTGAAGCTTTCTTT
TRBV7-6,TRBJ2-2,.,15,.,CASRYSGQTTGELFF,TGTGCCAGCAGATATTCGGGACAAACAACCGGGGAGCTGTTTTTT
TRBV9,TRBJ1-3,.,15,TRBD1,CASSAPDRGGNTIYF,TGTGCCAGCAGCGCCCCAGACAGGGGTGGAAACACCATATATTTT
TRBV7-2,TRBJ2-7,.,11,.,CASSLLYEQYF,TGTGCCAGCAGCTTACTTTACGAGCAGTACTTC
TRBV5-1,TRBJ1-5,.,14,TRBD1,CASSPGQQNQPQHF,TGCGCCAGCAGCCCGGGACAGCAGAATCAGCCCCAGCATTTT
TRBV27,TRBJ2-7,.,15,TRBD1,CASSSTGTGANEQYF,TGTGCCAGCAGTTCCACCGGGACAGGGGCGAACGAGCAGTACTTC
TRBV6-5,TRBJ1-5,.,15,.,CASLNAGGVRQPQHF,TGTGCCAGCCTTAACGCGGGGGGGGTCCGGCAGCCCCAGCATTTT
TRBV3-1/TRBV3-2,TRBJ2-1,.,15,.,CASSQDIRVGNEQFF,TGTGCCAGCAGCCAAGATATCAGGGTGGGGAATGAGCAGTTCTTC
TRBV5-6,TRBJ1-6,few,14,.,CASSRGVYNSPLHF,TGTGCCAGCAGCAGAGGAGTTTATAATTCACCCCTCCACTTT
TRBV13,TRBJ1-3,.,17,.,CASSAAETALSGNTIYF,TGTGCCAGCAGCGCCGCGGAGACAGCGCTCTCTGGAAACACCATATATTTT
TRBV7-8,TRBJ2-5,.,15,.,CASSLPGQLQETQYF,TGTGCCAGCAGCTTACCCGGACAGCTTCAAGAGACCCAGTACTTC
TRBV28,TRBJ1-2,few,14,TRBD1,CATPVRGPNYGYTF,TGTGCCACCCCAGTCAGGGGGCCGAACTATGGCTACACCTTC
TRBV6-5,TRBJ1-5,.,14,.,CASSLIGGDQPQHF,TGTGCCAGCAGCCTAATAGGAGGAGACCAGCCCCAGCATTTT
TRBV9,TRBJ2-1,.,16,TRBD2,CASSVGLAGGDNEQFF,TGTGCCAGCAGCGTAGGACTAGCGGGGGGGGACAATGAGCAGTTCTTC
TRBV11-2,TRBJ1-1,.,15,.,CASSLGATVLPEAFF,TGTGCCAGCAGCTTAGGTGCCACGGTCCTCCCGGAAGCTTTCTTT
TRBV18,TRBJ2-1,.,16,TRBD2,CASSPPNLAGIYEQFF,TGTGCCAGCTCACCACCTAATCTAGCGGGTATATATGAGCAGTTCTTC
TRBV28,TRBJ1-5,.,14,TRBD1,CASSFGTGGQPQHF,TGTGCCAGCAGTTTCGGGACAGGCGGACAGCCCCAGCATTTT
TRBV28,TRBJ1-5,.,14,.,CASSFPRGNQPQHF,TGTGCCAGCAGTTTTCCCAGGGGTAATCAGCCCCAGCATTTT
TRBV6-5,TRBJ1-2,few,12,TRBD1,CASSLGQYGYTF,TGTGCCAGCAGCCTGGGACAGTATGGCTACACCTTC
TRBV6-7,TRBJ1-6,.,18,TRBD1,CASTWTGGFGTYNSPLHF,TGTGCCAGTACTTGGACAGGGGGATTTGGCACCTATAATTCACCCCTCCACTTT
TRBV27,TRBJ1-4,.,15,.,CASSPLPTGSEKLFF,TGTGCCAGCAGTCCCCTCCCAACGGGGAGTGAAAAACTGTTTTTT
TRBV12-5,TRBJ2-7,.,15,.,CASGPGQLNSYEQYF,TGTGCTAGTGGCCCCGGACAGCTGAATTCCTACGAGCAGTACTTC
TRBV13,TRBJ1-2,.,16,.,CASSSRDPTGLYGYTF,TGTGCCAGCAGCTCGCGGGATCCGACGGGGCTCTATGGCTACACCTTC
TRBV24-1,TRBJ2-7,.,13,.,CATSEPLRHEQYF,TGTGCCACCAGTGAACCCCTGCGGCACGAGCAGTACTTC
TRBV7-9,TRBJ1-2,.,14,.,CASTLKRGDGGYTF,TGTGCCAGCACCCTAAAACGGGGGGATGGTGGCTACACCTTC
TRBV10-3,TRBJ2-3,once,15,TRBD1,CAISTGGASTDTQYF,TGTGCCATCAGCACAGGGGGCGCAAGCACAGATACGCAGTATTTT
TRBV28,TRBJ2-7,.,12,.,CASSPRIREQYF,TGTGCCAGCAGTCCTAGGATCCGCGAGCAGTACTTC
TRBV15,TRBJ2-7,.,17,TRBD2,CATSRDKGLAGSYEQYF,TGTGCCACCAGCAGAGATAAGGGACTAGCGGGCTCCTACGAGCAGTACTTC
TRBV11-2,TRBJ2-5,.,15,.,CASTAGQGHQETQYF,TGTGCCAGCACCGCTGGGCAGGGGCACCAAGAGACCCAGTACTTC
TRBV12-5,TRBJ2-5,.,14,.,CASGDGRGSETQYF,TGTGCTAGTGGTGATGGAAGGGGTTCAGAGACCCAGTACTTC
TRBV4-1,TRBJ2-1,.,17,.,CASSLPGGAATYNEQFF,TGCGCCAGCAGCCTACCCGGTGGGGCGGCCACCTACAATGAGCAGTTCTTC
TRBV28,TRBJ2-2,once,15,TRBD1,CASSWTGGNTGELFF,TGTGCCAGCAGCTGGACAGGGGGCAACACCGGGGAGCTGTTTTTT
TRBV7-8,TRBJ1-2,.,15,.,CASSLAGVGTWGYTF,TGTGCCAGCAGCTTAGCGGGCGTCGGAACGTGGGGCTACACCTTC
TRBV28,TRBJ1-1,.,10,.,CASSNTEAFF,TGTGCCAGCTCAAACACTGAAGCTTTCTTT
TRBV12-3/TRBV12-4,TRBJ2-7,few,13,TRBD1,CASRVTGTHEQYF,TGTGCCAGCAGGGTGACAGGGACCCACGAGCAGTACTTC
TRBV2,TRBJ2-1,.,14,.,CASRVAISYNEQFF,TGTGCCAGCAGGGTAGCGATCTCCTACAATGAGCAGTTCTTC
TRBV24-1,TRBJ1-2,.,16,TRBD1,CATSDRRQGGLYGYTF,TGTGCCACCAGTGACCGTCGACAGGGGGGCCTCTATGGCTACACCTTC
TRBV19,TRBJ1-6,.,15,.,CASTPPAGHNSPLHF,TGTGCCAGTACCCCCCCGGCAGGGCATAATTCACCCCTCCACTTT
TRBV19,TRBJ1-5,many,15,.,CASSINRVANQPQHF,TGTGCCAGTAGTATTAACAGGGTCGCCAATCAGCCCCAGCATTTT
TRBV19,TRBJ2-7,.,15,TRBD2,CASSMSLAGGPGQYF,TGTGCCAGTAGTATGAGTCTAGCGGGAGGGCCCGGACAGTACTTC
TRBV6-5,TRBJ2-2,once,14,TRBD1,CASSYGTGSGELFF,TGTGCCAGCAGTTACGGGACAGGAAGCGGGGAGCTGTTTTTT
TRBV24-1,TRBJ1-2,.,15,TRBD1,CATSDPGTGTPGYTF,TGTGCCACCAGTGACCCCGGGACAGGGACCCCTGGCTACACCTTC
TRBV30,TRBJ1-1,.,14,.,CAGGEGRRYTEAFF,TGTGCCGGAGGCGAAGGGAGGAGATACACTGAAGCTTTCTTT
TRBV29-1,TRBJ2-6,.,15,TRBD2,CSVRPGGVGANVLTF,TGCAGCGTTCGCCCCGGGGGGGTTGGGGCCAACGTCCTGACTTTC
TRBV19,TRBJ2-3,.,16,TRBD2,CASEGLAGGLTDTQYF,TGTGCCAGCGAGGGGCTAGCGGGGGGCCTCACAGATACGCAGTATTTT
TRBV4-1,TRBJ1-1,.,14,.,CASSEGQEGTEAFF,TGCGCCAGCAGCGAGGGTCAGGAGGGGACTGAAGCTTTCTTT
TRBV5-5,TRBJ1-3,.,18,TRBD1,CASSPGQGPYSSGNTIYF,TGTGCCAGCAGCCCCGGACAGGGGCCATACTCCTCTGGAAACACCATATATTTT
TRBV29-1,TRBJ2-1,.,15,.,CSGNYYPSSYNEQLF,TGCAGCGGGAACTACTACCCGAGCTCCTACAATGAGCAGCTCTTC
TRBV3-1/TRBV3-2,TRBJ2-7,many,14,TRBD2,CASSAAGGPREQYF,TGTGCCAGCAGCGCCGCGGGAGGGCCGCGAGAGCAGTACTTC
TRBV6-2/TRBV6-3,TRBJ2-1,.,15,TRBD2,CASSYSSGGAGEQFF,TGTGCCAGCAGTTACTCCAGCGGGGGGGCAGGTGAGCAGTTCTTC
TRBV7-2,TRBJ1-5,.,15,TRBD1,CASSLLTGGNSPQHF,TGTGCCAGCAGCTTACTCACAGGGGGCAATTCGCCCCAGCATTTT
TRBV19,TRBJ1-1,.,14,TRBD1,CASSARQGDTEAFF,TGTGCCAGTAGTGCTCGACAGGGTGATACTGAAGCTTTCTTT
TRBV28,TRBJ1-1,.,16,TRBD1,CASSLIGRGENTEAFF,TGTGCCAGCAGTTTAATTGGCAGGGGGGAGAACACTGAAGCTTTCTTT
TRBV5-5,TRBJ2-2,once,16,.,CASSPVGGGGTGELFF,TGTGCCAGCAGCCCGGTTGGGGGCGGGGGCACCGGGGAGCTGTTTTTT
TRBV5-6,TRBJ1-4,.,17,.,CASSQTGDLATNEKLFF,TGTGCCAGCAGCCAGACAGGAGACCTTGCAACTAATGAAAAACTGTTTTTT